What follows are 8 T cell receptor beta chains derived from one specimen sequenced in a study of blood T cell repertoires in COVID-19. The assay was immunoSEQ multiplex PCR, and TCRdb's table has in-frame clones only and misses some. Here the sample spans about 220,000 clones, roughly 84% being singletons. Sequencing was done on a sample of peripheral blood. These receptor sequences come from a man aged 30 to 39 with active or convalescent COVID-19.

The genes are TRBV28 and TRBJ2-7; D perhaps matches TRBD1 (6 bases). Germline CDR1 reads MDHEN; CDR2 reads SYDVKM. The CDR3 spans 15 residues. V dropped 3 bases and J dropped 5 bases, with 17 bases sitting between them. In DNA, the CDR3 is TGTGCCAGCAGTTTGACCACAGGGTCTGGAAACGAGCAGTACTTC. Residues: CASSLTTGSGNEQYF.

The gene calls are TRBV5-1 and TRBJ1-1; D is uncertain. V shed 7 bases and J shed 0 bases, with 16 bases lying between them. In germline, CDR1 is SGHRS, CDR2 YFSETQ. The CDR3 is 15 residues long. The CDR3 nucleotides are TGCGCCAGCCATTTCGCCAGCGGATTGAACACTGAAGCTTTCTTT. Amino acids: CASHFASGLNTEAFF.

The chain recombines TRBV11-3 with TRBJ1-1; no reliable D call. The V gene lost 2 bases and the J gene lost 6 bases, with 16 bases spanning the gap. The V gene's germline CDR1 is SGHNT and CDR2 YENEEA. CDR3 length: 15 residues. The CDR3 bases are TGTGCCAGCAGCTTACAGGTCAATGTCCGACCTGAAGCTTTCTTT. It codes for CASSLQVNVRPEAFF.

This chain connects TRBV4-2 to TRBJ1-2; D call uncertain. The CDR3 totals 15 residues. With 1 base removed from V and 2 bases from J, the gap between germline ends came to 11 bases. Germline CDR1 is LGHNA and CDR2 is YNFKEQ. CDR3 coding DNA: TGTGCCAGCAGCCAAGCGGAGGGTTCAAACTATGGCTACACCTTC. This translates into CASSQAEGSNYGYTF.

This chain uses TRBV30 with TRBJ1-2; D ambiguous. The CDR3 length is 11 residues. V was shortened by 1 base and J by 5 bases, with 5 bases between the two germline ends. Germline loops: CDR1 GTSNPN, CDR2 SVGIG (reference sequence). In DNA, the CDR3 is TGTGCCTGGAGTGCTCGTTATGGCTACACCTTC. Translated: CAWSARYGYTF. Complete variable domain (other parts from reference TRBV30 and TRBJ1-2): SQTIHQWPATLVQPVGSPLSLECTVEGTSNPNLYWYRQAAGRGLQLLFYSVGIGQISSEVPQNLSASRPQDRQFILSSKKLLLSDSGFYLCAWSARYGYTFGSGTRLTVV.

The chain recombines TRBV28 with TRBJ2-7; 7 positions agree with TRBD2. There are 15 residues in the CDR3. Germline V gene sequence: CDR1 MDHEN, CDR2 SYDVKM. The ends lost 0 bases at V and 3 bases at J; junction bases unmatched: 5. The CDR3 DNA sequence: TGTGCCAGCAGTTTATGGGCTAGCGGCAGCTACGAGCAGTACTTC. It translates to CASSLWASGSYEQYF.

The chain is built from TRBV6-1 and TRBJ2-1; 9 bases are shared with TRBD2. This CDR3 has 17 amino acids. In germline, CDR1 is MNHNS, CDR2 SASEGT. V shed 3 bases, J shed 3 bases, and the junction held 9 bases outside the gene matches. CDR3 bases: TGTGCCAGCAGTGAGCCCAACCTAGCGGGGTACTACAATGAGCAGTTCTTC. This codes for CASSEPNLAGYYNEQFF.

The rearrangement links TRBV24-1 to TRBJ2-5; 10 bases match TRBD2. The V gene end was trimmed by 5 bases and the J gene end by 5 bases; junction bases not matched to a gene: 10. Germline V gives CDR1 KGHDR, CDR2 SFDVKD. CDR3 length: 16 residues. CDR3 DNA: TGTGCCACCAGTGGTAGCAGCGGGAGGGCCAGGGAGACCCAGTACTTC. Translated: CATSGSSGRARETQYF.